The clone carrying this T cell receptor beta chain was observed a few times. Its antigen is still unknown. This CDR3 is also generated by other DNA sequences in the sample. This record comes from a study of cytomegalovirus exposure and HLA in healthy donors. Whole-study findings and limits: TCR beta V segments were, for the most part, productive about 87% or about 30% of the time in an earlier analysis. In a later analysis, TCR beta V- and J-gene trimming showed a link to a missense DCLRE1C variant.

CDR1 and CDR2 from the germline V gene are SGHAT and FQNNGV. The CDR3 is 15 amino acids. V was clipped by 3 bases and J by 7 bases; unmatched bases: 4. PCR involved 60 Vbeta and 13 Jbeta primers. Using immunoSEQ multiplex PCR, the repertoire was profiled, and TCRdb retains in-frame clones only, with some absent. The table includes 200,000 or so clones, about 80% detected once. This cohort consisted of healthy bone marrow donors. The TCR originated in a woman in her late teens or twenties in good health and CMV-seropositive. The specimen sequenced was PBMCs. This sequence joins TRBV11-2 and TRBJ1-6, with 9 nucleotides matching TRBD1. CDR3 DNA sequence: TGTGCCAGCAGCTTCGTTGGACAGGGGAATTCACCCCTCCACTTT. As protein: CASSFVGQGNSPLHF.